This TCR beta chain was sequenced for a study of blood T cell repertoires in COVID-19. Study background: Material from acute and convalescent COVID-19 was sourced from the United States, Italy and Spain. From T cells, B-cell-depleted T cells, or PBMCs came the material, which was cDNA or gDNA.

This CDR3 has 14 amino acids. V lost 2 bases to trimming and J lost 1 base, with 8 bases between them. Germline V CDR1 and CDR2: MNHEY, SVGEGT. This clone appeared a single time. As handled by the study authors: Nucleated cell number was recorded as an estimate derived from reference gene primer amplification. Data came from immunoSEQ multiplex PCR; TCRdb stores just in-frame clones and leaves some out. Clone size and V and J calls were adopted from that table, with D and trimming inferred from the DNA. The sample yields more than 200,000 clones, about 88% seen once. V gene TRBV6-2 or TRBV6-3 combines with J gene TRBJ2-5, with D unresolved. This TCR came from a woman aged 35 to 49 who had recovered from COVID-19. The sequenced sample consisted of peripheral blood. The CDR3 loop is CASSYERVQETQYF. In DNA, the CDR3 is TGTGCCAGCAGTTACGAACGAGTCCAAGAGACCCAGTACTTC.